Listed below are T cell receptor beta chains from one sample, sequenced in a study of identical twins. TCRdb itself ran the 5' RACE reads through MiXCR, one entry per CDR3 protein. Of roughly 490,000 distinct CDR3 sequences in the sample, 14% were seen once. These data were also reused for a study on yellow fever vaccine responses in identical twins.

Sequencing input: CD4+ T cells sorted from blood. The receptors stem from a woman between 18 and 29 years old in good health. Each CDR3 is given with its conserved first and last residue. A D gene is named only where the DNA matches it firmly. Rows give clone size only sometimes, using once, few, many, or a class for an expanded clone.

DNA,CDR3,D,J,size,V
TGTGCCAGCAGACCTGGACTAGCGGGAGGAAACATTCAGTACTTC,CASRPGLAGGNIQYF,TRBD2,TRBJ2-4,few,TRBV6-1
TGTGCCAGCAGTTACTCACAGGGGGTATTGGAGACCCAGTACTTC,CASSYSQGVLETQYF,TRBD1,TRBJ2-5,-,TRBV6-5
TGTGCCAGCAGCTCGACCAATGAAAAACTGTTTTTT,CASSSTNEKLFF,-,TRBJ1-4,many,TRBV7-9
TGTGCCTTCAGTGAGAGGGAGGGGGGATACGAGCAGTACTTC,CAFSEREGGYEQYF,-,TRBJ2-7,-,TRBV10-3
TGCGCCAGCAGCTGGGGACAGGGGACAGATACGCAGTATTTT,CASSWGQGTDTQYF,TRBD1,TRBJ2-3,-,TRBV5-1
TGTGCCAGCAGCCAAGATCTGCTAGGGTACAATGAGCAGTTCTTC,CASSQDLLGYNEQFF,-,TRBJ2-1,few,TRBV3-1
TGTGCCAGCAGACTCGGGGCCGACATTCAGTACTTC,CASRLGADIQYF,-,TRBJ2-4,-,TRBV2
TGTGCCAGCAGTTTAGAATGGACTAGCGGGAGGATTACGGAGACCCAGTACTTC,CASSLEWTSGRITETQYF,TRBD2,TRBJ2-5,-,TRBV28
TGCGCCAGCAGCTTGTTCCCCGGTGCCACGAACACTGAAGCTTTCTTT,CASSLFPGATNTEAFF,-,TRBJ1-1,few,TRBV5-1
TGTGCCAGCCAGACTAGCTTCACAGATACGCAGTATTTT,CASQTSFTDTQYF,TRBD2,TRBJ2-3,-,TRBV9
TGTGCCAGCAGCGGAGACAGGTACGCTGAGCAGTTCTTC,CASSGDRYAEQFF,-,TRBJ2-1,-,TRBV5-4
TGTGCCAGCAGTGATTTCTGGGATACGCAGTATTTT,CASSDFWDTQYF,-,TRBJ2-3,-,TRBV25-1
TGTGCCAGCAGCGGTCAAGAAACCGGGACTAGCCTCCCCTACGAGCAGTACTTC,CASSGQETGTSLPYEQYF,TRBD2,TRBJ2-7,-,TRBV11-3
TGCGCCAGCAGCCGATCCTGGACAGCGAAGGCCGGGGAGCTGTTTTTT,CASSRSWTAKAGELFF,-,TRBJ2-2,-,TRBV5-1
TGCAGCGTTGTAATGGGGATCCTCCCGTACTTC,CSVVMGILPYF,-,TRBJ2-5,-,TRBV29-1
TGTGCCAGCAGCCAAGAGGGAGCTGGTACGCAGTATTTT,CASSQEGAGTQYF,-,TRBJ2-3,many,TRBV3-1
TGTGCCAGCAGTTCCTGGGATACGCAGTATTTT,CASSSWDTQYF,-,TRBJ2-3,many,TRBV6-2/TRBV6-3
TGTGCCAGCAGCAGGACACCTAGCACAGATACGCAGTATTTT,CASSRTPSTDTQYF,-,TRBJ2-3,many,TRBV7-2
TGCGCCAGCAGCCAAGATCGGCTAGCGGGGGAGACCCAGTACTTC,CASSQDRLAGETQYF,TRBD2,TRBJ2-5,-,TRBV4-3
TGTGCCAGCAGGACTAGCGGGAGCAGGTTTGAGCAGTTCTTC,CASRTSGSRFEQFF,TRBD2,TRBJ2-1,few,TRBV12-3/TRBV12-4
TGTGCCAGCAGCTTAGCGAATGCGGCAGATACGCAGTATTTT,CASSLANAADTQYF,-,TRBJ2-3,few,TRBV7-6
TGCAGTGCCGCTCCCTCCGGGGAGCGGGGGATGGTGGATACGCAGTATTTT,CSAAPSGERGMVDTQYF,TRBD2,TRBJ2-3,few,TRBV20-1
TGTGCCAGCAGCGCGACGGGGGGAGCTAACTATGGCTACACCTTC,CASSATGGANYGYTF,-,TRBJ1-2,-,TRBV5-6
TGTGCCAGCAGACTGGGGGGTGGAAACACCATATATTTT,CASRLGGGNTIYF,-,TRBJ1-3,-,TRBV7-2
TGTGCCACCAGTGATTTGCAAACTGGACAGGGCGGGAGGGCGACCCAGTACTTC,CATSDLQTGQGGRATQYF,-,TRBJ2-5,few,TRBV24-1
TGTGCCAGCAGTTACTCTGGTAGGGGTCACAGCTCCTACGAGCAGTACTTC,CASSYSGRGHSSYEQYF,-,TRBJ2-7,few,TRBV6-5
TGTGCCAGCAGCTGGCTAGCGGGGCCGAAGGGAGAGACCCAGTACTTC,CASSWLAGPKGETQYF,TRBD2,TRBJ2-5,-,TRBV7-6
TGTGCCAGCAGCTGGGCGGGAGGGGGAGCCAAAAACATTCAGTACTTC,CASSWAGGGAKNIQYF,TRBD2,TRBJ2-4,-,TRBV11-2
TGTGCCATCAGTCCACTGGACAGGGCGTCCGAGCAGTACTTC,CAISPLDRASEQYF,TRBD1,TRBJ2-7,few,TRBV10-3
TGCGCCAGCAGTCGTGAGGGGGCTGGGTCGTACGAGCAGTACTTC,CASSREGAGSYEQYF,TRBD1,TRBJ2-7,-,TRBV5-1
TGTGCCAGCAGCTTAGAGACAGGGGGGGTCCAAGGGCAGTTCTTC,CASSLETGGVQGQFF,TRBD1,TRBJ2-1,few,TRBV7-9
TGTGCCACCAGCAGAGATTTTGCCGGCGAGCAGTACTTC,CATSRDFAGEQYF,-,TRBJ2-7,few,TRBV15
TGTGCCAGCCGCCACGGGAAAGAGACCCAGTACTTC,CASRHGKETQYF,-,TRBJ2-5,few,TRBV25-1
TGTGCCAGCGGCCGAGAAGGGGGGAACACTGAAGCTTTCTTT,CASGREGGNTEAFF,-,TRBJ1-1,-,TRBV27
TGCAGTGCTAGAGAACTAGCGGGATGGTACGAGCAGTACTTC,CSARELAGWYEQYF,TRBD2,TRBJ2-7,few,TRBV20-1
TGTGCCTGGACGGGGCAGCCTAATTCACCCCTCCACTTT,CAWTGQPNSPLHF,-,TRBJ1-6,few,TRBV30
TGTGCCTGGAGTCACGGGGGGGACGGGGAGCTGTTTTTT,CAWSHGGDGELFF,TRBD2,TRBJ2-2,once,TRBV30
TGTGCCAGCAGCTTACACGGGACAGGGGGCCGGAATGAGCAGTTCTTC,CASSLHGTGGRNEQFF,TRBD1,TRBJ2-1,-,TRBV7-2
TGCGCCAGCAGCCAAGAGGACAGATCGGACGAGCAGTACTTC,CASSQEDRSDEQYF,-,TRBJ2-7,few,TRBV4-3
TGCGCCAGCAGCTACGGCAGGGGGCCTGGGGGACGAAATGAGCAGTTCTTC,CASSYGRGPGGRNEQFF,TRBD1,TRBJ2-1,-,TRBV5-1
TGTGCCAGCAGTTTTAACCGGGGACAAGGGTCCCAACGGAGGCAGCCCCAGCATTTT,CASSFNRGQGSQRRQPQHF,-,TRBJ1-5,-,TRBV6-2/TRBV6-3
TGCGCCAGCAGTGAACGGACAGGGGCTAACACCGGGGAGCTGTTTTTT,CASSERTGANTGELFF,TRBD1,TRBJ2-2,-,TRBV5-1
TGCGCCAGCAGCCTAGGGACAGCTCTCGGGGATACGCAGTATTTT,CASSLGTALGDTQYF,TRBD1,TRBJ2-3,few,TRBV5-1
TGTGCCATCAAGCCTGTAGTTACAGAGACCCAGTACTTC,CAIKPVVTETQYF,-,TRBJ2-5,-,TRBV15
TGTGCCAGCACTAGACCAGGTGACAATGAGCAGTTCTTC,CASTRPGDNEQFF,-,TRBJ2-1,-,TRBV2